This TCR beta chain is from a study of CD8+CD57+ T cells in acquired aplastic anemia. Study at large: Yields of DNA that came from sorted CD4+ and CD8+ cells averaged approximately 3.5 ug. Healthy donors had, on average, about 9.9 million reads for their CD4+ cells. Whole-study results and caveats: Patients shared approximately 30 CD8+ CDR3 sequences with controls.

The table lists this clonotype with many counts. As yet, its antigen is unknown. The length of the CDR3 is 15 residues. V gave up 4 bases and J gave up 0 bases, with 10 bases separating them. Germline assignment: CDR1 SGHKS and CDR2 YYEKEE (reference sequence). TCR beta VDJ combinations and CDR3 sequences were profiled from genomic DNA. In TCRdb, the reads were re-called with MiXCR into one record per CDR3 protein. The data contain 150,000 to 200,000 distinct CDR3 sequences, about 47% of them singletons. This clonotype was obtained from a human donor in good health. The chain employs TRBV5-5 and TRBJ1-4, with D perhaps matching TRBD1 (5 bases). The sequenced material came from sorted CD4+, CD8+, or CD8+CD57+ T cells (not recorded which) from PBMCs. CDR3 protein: CASSIQVSTNEKLFF. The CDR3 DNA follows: TGTGCCAGCAGCATACAGGTCTCAACTAATGAAAAACTGTTTTTT.